This T cell receptor (beta chain) originates from a study of blood T cell repertoires in COVID-19. Study-level background: The analysed material was cDNA or gDNA that came from T cells, B-cell-depleted T cells, or PBMCs.

The V gene's germline CDR1 is LGHDT and CDR2 YNNKEL (reference sequence). The junction had 4 bases not matched to a gene; V was cut back by 4 bases and J by 4 bases. CDR3 size: 15 residues. Participants were placed into cohorts based on the clinical history they reported. This clone was counted between two and nine times. The protocol was immunoSEQ multiplex PCR, while the TCRdb copy is restricted to in-frame clones and leaves out a portion. Here the sample spans 300,000 to 350,000 clones, around nine tenths being singletons. The chain recombines TRBV3-1 (or the pseudogene TRBV3-2) with TRBJ1-6; 7 bases agree with TRBD1. This clonotype originated in a woman aged 25 to 45 who had been exposed to COVID-19. The sample taken for sequencing was PBMCs or T cells enriched from blood (not recorded which). As DNA, the CDR3 is TGTGCCAGCAGCCCTAGGGGACAGTATAATTCACCCCTCCACTTT. Translated, it gives CASSPRGQYNSPLHF.